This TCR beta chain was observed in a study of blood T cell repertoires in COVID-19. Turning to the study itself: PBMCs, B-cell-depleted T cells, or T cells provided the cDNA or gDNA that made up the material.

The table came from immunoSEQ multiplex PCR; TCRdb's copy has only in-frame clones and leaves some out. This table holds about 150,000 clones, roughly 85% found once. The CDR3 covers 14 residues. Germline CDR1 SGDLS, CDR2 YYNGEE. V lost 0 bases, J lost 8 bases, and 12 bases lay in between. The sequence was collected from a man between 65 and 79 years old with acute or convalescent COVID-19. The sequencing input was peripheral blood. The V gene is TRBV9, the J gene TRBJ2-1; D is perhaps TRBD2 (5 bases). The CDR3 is CASSVGVGGYEQFF. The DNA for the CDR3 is TGTGCCAGCAGCGTAGGGGTCGGAGGATATGAGCAGTTCTTC.